This T cell receptor (beta chain) was recorded in a study of control samples from healthy donors and cancer patients. The CDR3 has 13 amino acids. Germline V gene data show CDR1 as SGHTA and CDR2 as FQGTGA. The ends lost 5 bases at V and 3 bases at J; junction bases unmatched: 4. Measured with immunoSEQ multiplex PCR; TCRdb has only the in-frame clones, and not every one. Of 75,000 to 95,000 clones listed, just over 90% were seen once; the top ten hold 3% to 4.5%. This receptor was taken from a woman in her late teens or twenties in good health. The gene calls are TRBV7-3 and TRBJ2-7; TRBD1 agrees at 7 bases. The sequencing input was blood. For the CDR3, the DNA is TGTGCCAGCAGCGAGACAGGGAGCTACGAGCAGTACTTC. It codes for CASSETGSYEQYF.